The source of this T cell receptor beta chain is a study of regulatory T cells in long-lasting Graves disease. Overall study: Persistent cases were those of Graves' disease that involved over 5 years of antithyroid drugs with positive TSH receptor antibodies. Study-wide results and caveats: The persistent group shared around 2,700 public clonotypes, more than the approximately 890 shared by new patients.

Time point meaning: persistent/refractory GD, antithyroid drugs over 5 years with positive TRAb. The TCR library was made from RNA extracted from PBMCs. CDR3-region Arm-PCR and iRepertoire HTBI primers produced the TCR beta libraries. TCRdb re-called the multiplex PCR reads with MiXCR, one entry per CDR3 protein. The data contain approximately 400,000 distinct CDR3 sequences, around 20% of them singletons. With regard to this clonotype: The antigen is undetermined. Just one base apart from a much larger clone, this may be a read error.

This receptor was taken from a female donor with Graves disease. The sample in question was peripheral blood mononuclear cells (PBMCs), obtained when the disease was refractory, from a patient treated with antithyroid drugs.

The CDR3 region is CARSHAGFQETQYF. The CDR3 DNA is TGTGCCAGGAGCCATGCAGGGTTTCAAGAGACCCAGTACTTC. V usage is TRBV12-3 or TRBV12-4 and J usage is TRBJ2-5; D perhaps matches TRBD1 (5 bases). This CDR3 comprises 14 residues. With 9 bases removed from V and 2 bases from J, the gap between germline ends came to 16 bases.